This T cell receptor (beta chain) appears in the sequencing data of a study of T cell changes during pregnancy in multiple sclerosis. Sequencing used immunoSEQ multiplex PCR; TCRdb keeps in-frame clones, though not all of them. The repertoire holds about 42,000 clones, with around 80% as singletons. V was shortened by 0 bases and J by 6 bases, with 11 bases between the two germline ends. This CDR3 comprises 13 residues. The germline CDR1 and CDR2 sequences are GTSNPN and SVGIG (reference sequence). The chain recombines TRBV30 with TRBJ1-1, with a weak D call TRBD1 (5 bases). Sequencing used CD4+ T cells from peripheral blood mononuclear cells, obtained before pregnancy. The source of this sequence is a female donor with multiple sclerosis, enrolled in a pregnancy study. As DNA, the CDR3 is TGTGCCTGGAGTGTGGGGGGTAAGTCTGAAGCTTTCTTT. Residues: CAWSVGGKSEAFF. The full variable domain, rest sourced from reference TRBV30 and TRBJ1-1, is SQTIHQWPATLVQPVGSPLSLECTVEGTSNPNLYWYRQAAGRGLQLLFYSVGIGQISSEVPQNLSASRPQDRQFILSSKKLLLSDSGFYLCAWSVGGKSEAFFGQGTRLTVV.